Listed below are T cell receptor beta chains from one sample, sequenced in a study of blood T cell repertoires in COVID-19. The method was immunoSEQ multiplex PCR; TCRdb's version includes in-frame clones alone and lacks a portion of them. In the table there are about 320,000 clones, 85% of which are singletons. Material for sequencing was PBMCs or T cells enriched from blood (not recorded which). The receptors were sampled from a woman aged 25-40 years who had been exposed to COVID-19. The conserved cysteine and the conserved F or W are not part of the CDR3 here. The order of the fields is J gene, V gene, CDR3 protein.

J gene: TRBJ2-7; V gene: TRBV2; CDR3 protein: ASRTDSDEQY
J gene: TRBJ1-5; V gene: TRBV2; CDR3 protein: ASSELTDSSNQPQH
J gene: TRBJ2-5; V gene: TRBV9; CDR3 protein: ASSAPGTDGRTQY
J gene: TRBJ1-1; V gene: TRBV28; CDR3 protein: ASSSTRTALRTEAF
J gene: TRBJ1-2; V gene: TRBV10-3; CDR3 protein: AISETGYGYT
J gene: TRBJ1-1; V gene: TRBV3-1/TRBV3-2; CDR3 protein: ASSPLGLQDTEAF
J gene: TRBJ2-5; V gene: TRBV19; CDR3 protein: ASMRQGREETQY
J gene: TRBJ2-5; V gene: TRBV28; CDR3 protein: ASTNSGSRGETQY
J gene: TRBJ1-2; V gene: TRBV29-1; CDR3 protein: SPSTAVEGYT
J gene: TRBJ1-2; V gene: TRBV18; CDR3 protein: ASSPPQGGGSGGYT
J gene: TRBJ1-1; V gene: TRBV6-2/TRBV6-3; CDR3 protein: ASSRLSENTEAF
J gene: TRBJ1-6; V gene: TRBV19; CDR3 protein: ASSDGSGPLH
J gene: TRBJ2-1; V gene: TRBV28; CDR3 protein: ASQAPGGAHNEQF
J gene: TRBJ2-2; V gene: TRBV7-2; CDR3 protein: ASSFATSGGTGELF
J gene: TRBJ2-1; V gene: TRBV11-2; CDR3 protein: ASSLATAYNEQF
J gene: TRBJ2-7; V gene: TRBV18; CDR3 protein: ASSPRQVAYEQY
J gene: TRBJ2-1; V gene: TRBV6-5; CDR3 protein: ASSFVADSSNEQF
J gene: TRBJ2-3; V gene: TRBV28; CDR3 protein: ASSLAGDLGTDTQY
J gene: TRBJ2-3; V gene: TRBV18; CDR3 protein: ASSSQGAGRTDTQY
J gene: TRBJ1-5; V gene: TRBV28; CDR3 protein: ASSTGQVSNQPQH
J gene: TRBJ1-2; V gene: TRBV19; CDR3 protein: ASSARTGYGYT
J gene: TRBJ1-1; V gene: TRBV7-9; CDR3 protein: ASSSGQESKTEAF
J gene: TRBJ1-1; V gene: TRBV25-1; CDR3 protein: ASSDRGRGNTEAF
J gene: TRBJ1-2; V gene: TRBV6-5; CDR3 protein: ASSLSGTGGYGYT